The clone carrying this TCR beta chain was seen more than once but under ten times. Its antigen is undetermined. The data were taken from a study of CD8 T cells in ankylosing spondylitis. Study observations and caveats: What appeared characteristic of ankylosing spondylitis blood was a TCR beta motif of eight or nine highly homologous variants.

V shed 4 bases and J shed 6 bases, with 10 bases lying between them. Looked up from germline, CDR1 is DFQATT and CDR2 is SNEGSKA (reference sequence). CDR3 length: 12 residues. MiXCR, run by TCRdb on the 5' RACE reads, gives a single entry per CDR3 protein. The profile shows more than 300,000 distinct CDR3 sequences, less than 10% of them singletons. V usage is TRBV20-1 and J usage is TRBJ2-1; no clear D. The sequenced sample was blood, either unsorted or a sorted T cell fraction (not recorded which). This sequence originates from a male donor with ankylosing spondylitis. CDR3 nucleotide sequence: TGCAGTGCTATTTCTTCGCTCAATGAGCAGTTCTTC. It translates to CSAISSLNEQFF.